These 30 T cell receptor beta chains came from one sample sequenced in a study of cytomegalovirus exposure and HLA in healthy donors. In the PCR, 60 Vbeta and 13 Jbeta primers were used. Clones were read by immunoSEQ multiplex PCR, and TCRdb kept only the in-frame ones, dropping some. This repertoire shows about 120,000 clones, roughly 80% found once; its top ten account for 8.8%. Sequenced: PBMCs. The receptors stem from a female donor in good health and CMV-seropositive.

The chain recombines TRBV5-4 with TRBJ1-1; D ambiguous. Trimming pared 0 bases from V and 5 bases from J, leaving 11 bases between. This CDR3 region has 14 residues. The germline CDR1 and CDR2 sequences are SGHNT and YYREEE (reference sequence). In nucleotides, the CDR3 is TGTGCCAGCAGCTTGGACCCACTGAGGACTGAAGCTTTCTTT. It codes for CASSLDPLRTEAFF.

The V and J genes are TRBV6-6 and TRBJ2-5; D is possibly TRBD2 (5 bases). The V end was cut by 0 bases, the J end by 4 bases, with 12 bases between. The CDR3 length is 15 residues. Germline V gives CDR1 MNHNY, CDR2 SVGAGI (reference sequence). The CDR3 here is CASSYSPGLGETQYF. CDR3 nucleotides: TGTGCCAGCAGTTACTCGCCGGGATTGGGAGAGACCCAGTACTTC.

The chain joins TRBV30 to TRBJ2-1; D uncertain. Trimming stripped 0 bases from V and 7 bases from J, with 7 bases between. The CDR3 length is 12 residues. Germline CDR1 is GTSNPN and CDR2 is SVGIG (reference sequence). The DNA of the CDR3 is TGTGCCTGGAGTGTACTTTGGAATGAGCAGTTCTTC. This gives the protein CAWSVLWNEQFF.

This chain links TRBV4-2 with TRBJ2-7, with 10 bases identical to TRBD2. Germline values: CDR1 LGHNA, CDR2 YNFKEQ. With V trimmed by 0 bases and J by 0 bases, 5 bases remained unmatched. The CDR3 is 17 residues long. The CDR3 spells CASSQDRAGGGSYEQYF. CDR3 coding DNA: TGTGCCAGCAGCCAAGATCGAGCGGGGGGGGGCTCCTACGAGCAGTACTTC.

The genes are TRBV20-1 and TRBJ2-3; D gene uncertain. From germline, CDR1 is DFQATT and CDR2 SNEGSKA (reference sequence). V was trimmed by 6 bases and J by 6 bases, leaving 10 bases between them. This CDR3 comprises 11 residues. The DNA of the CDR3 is TGCAGTGCGCCTTCTAGGGATACGCAGTATTTT. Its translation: CSAPSRDTQYF.

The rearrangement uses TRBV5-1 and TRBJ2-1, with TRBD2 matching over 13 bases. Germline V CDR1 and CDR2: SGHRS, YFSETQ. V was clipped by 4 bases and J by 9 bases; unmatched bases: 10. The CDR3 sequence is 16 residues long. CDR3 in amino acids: CASSALTSGGAGEQFF. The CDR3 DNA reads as TGCGCCAGCAGCGCACTCACTAGCGGGGGGGCAGGTGAGCAGTTCTTC.

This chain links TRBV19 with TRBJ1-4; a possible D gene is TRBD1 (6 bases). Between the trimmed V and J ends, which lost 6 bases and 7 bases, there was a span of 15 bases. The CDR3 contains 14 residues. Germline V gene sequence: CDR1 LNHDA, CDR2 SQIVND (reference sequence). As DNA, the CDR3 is TGTGCCAGTAGCTCCCAGGGGATTCGTGAAAAACTGTTTTTT. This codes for CASSSQGIREKLFF.

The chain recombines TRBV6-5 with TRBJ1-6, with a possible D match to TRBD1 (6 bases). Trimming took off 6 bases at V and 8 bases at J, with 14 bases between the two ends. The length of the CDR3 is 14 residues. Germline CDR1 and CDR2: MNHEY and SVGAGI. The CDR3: CASSRGQTYSPLHF. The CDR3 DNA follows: TGTGCCAGCAGCCGCGGACAGACGTATTCACCCCTCCACTTT.

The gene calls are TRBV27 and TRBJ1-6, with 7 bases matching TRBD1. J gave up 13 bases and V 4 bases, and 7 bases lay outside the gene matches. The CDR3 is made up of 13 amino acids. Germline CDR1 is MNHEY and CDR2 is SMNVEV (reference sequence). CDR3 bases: TGTGCCAGCAGTTCAGACAGGGTAGCTCCCCTCCACTTT. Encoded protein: CASSSDRVAPLHF.

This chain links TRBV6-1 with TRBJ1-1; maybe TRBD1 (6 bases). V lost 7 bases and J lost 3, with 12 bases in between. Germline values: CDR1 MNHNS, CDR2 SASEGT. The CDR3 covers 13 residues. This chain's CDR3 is CASTGGSYTEAFF. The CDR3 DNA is TGTGCCAGCACGGGGGGCAGCTACACTGAAGCTTTCTTT.

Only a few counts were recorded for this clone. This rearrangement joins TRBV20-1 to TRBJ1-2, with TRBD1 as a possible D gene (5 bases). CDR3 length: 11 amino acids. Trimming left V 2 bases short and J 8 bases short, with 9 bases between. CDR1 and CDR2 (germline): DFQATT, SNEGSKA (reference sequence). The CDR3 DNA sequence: TGCAGTGCTAGATCTCAGGGAGGCTACACCTTC. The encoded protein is CSARSQGGYTF.

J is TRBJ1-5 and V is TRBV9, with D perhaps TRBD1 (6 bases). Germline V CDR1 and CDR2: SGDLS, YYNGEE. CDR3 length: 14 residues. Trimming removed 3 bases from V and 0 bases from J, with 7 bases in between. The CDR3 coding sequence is TGTGCCAGCAGCGCGACAGGTAGCAATCAGCCCCAGCATTTT. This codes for CASSATGSNQPQHF. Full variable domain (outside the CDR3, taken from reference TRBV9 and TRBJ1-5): DSGVTQTPKHLITATGQRVTLRCSPRSGDLSVYWYQQSLDQGLQFLIQYYNGEERAKGNILERFSAQQFPDLHSELNLSSLELGDSALYFCASSATGSNQPQHFGDGTRLSIL.

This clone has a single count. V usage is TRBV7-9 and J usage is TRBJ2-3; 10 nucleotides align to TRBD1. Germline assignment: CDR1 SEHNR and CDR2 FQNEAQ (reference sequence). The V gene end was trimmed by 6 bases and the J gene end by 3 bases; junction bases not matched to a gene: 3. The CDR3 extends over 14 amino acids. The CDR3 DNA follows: TGTGCCAGCAGACCGGGACAGGGGACAGATACGCAGTATTTT. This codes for CASRPGQGTDTQYF.

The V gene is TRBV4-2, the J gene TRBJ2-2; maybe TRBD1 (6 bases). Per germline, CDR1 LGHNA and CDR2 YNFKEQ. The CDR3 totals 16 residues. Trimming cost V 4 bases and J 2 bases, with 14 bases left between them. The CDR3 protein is CASSRPGDINTGELFF. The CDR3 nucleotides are TGTGCCAGCAGCCGCCCTGGGGACATAAACACCGGGGAGCTGTTTTTT.

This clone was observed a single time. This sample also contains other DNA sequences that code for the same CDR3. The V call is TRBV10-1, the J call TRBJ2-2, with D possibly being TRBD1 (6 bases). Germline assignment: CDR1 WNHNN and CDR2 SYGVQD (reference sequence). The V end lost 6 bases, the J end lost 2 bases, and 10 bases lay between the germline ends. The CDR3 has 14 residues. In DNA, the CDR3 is TGCGCCAGCAGCCGGGACACCAACACCGGGGAGCTGTTTTTT. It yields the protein CASSRDTNTGELFF.

The CDR3 nucleotides read TGCGCCAGCAGCTTGACAGGGGGCGCCCCTAGTTACGAGCAGTACTTC. It translates to CASSLTGGAPSYEQYF. The J gene is TRBJ2-7, the V gene TRBV5-1; 9 bases are a match to TRBD1. Trimming took 1 base from V and 4 from J; bases not matched to a gene: 9. CDR3 length equals 16 residues. The germline CDR1 and CDR2 sequences are SGHRS and YFSETQ. Full variable domain (missing parts from reference TRBV5-1 and TRBJ2-7): KAGVTQTPRYLIKTRGQQVTLSCSPISGHRSVSWYQQTPGQGLQFLFEYFSETQRNKGNFPGRFSGRQFSNSRSEMNVSTLELGDSALYLCASSLTGGAPSYEQYFGPGTRLTVT.

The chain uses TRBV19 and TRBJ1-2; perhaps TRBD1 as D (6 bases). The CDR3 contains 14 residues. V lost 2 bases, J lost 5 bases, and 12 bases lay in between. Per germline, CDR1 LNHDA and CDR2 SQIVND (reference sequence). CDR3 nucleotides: TGTGCCAGTAGTATAAGAACAGGGCCGTATGGCTACACCTTC. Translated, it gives CASSIRTGPYGYTF.

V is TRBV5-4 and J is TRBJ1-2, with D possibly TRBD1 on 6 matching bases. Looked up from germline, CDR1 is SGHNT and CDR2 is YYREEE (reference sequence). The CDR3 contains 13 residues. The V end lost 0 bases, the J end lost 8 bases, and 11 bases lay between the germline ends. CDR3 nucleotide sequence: TGTGCCAGCAGCTTGGATCAGGGGCGAGGCTACACCTTC. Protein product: CASSLDQGRGYTF.

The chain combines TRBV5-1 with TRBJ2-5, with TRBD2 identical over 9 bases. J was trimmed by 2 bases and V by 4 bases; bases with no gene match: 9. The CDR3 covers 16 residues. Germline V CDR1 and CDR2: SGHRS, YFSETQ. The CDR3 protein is CASSASGGNAQETQYF. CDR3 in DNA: TGCGCCAGCAGCGCGAGCGGGGGGAACGCGCAAGAGACCCAGTACTTC. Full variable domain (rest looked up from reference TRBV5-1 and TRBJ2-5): KAGVTQTPRYLIKTRGQQVTLSCSPISGHRSVSWYQQTPGQGLQFLFEYFSETQRNKGNFPGRFSGRQFSNSRSEMNVSTLELGDSALYLCASSASGGNAQETQYFGPGTRLLVL.

Written as DNA, the CDR3 is TGTGCCAGCAGTGCCCCCGGGACAGGGGGCCCTGAAGCTTTCTTT. Translating it yields CASSAPGTGGPEAFF. This chain joins TRBV28 and TRBJ1-1; 12 bases map to TRBD1. CDR1 and CDR2 from the germline V gene are MDHEN and SYDVKM. The V segment lost 5 bases and the J segment 6 bases; nucleotides outside the gene matches: 7. This CDR3 has 15 amino acids.

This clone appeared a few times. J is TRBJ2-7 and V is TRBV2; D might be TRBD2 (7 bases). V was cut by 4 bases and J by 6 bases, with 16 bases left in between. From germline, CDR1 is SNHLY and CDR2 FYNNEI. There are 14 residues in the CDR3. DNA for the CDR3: TGTGCCAGCAGTGCTCGAGGGGGGGTCTCCGAGCAGTACTTC. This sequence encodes CASSARGGVSEQYF.

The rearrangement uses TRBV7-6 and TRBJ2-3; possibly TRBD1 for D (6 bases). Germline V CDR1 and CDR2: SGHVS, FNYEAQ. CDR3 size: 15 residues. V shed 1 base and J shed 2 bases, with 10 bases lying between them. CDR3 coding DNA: TGTGCCAGCAGCTTAGAGGGACAACTCACAGATACGCAGTATTTT. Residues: CASSLEGQLTDTQYF.

The DNA of the CDR3 is TGTGCCAGCAGCTCCCAGCAGGGGGAGTGGAACACTGAAGCTTTCTTT. It codes for CASSSQQGEWNTEAFF. This chain uses TRBV27 with TRBJ1-1; TRBD1 matches 7 bases. V shed 6 bases and J 1 base; nucleotides not matched to a gene: 11. This CDR3 contains 16 residues. CDR1 is MNHEY and CDR2 is SMNVEV in the germline V gene (reference sequence).

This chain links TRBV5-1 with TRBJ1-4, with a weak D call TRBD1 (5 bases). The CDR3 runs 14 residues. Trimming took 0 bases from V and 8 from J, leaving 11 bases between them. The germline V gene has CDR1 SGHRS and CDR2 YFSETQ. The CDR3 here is CASSLGQLREKLFF. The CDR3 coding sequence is TGCGCCAGCAGCTTGGGACAGCTTAGGGAAAAACTGTTTTTT.

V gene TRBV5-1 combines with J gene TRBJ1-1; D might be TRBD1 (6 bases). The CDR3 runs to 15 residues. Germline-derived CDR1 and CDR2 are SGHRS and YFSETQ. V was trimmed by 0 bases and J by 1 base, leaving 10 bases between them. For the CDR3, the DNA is TGCGCCAGCAGCTTGGCCGGACAGAAGAACACTGAAGCTTTCTTT. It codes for CASSLAGQKNTEAFF.

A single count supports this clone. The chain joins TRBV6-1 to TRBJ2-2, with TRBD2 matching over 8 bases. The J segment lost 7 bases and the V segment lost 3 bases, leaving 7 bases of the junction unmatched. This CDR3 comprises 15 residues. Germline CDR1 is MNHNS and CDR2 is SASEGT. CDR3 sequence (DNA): TGTGCCAGCAGTGATCCGGGACTAGGGGTCGGGGAGCTGTTTTTT. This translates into CASSDPGLGVGELFF.

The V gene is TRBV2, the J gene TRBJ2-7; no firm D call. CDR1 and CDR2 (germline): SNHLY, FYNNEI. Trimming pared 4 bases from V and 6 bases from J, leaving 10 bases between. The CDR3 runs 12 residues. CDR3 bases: TGTGCCAGCAGTGTAGACATCTCCGAGCAGTACTTC. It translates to CASSVDISEQYF.

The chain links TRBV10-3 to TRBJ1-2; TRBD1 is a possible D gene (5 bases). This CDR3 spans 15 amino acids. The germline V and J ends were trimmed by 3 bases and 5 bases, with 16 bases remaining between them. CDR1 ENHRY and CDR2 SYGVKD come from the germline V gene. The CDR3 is CAISEGTVSGYGYTF. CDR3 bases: TGTGCCATCAGTGAAGGGACTGTCTCAGGTTATGGCTACACCTTC.

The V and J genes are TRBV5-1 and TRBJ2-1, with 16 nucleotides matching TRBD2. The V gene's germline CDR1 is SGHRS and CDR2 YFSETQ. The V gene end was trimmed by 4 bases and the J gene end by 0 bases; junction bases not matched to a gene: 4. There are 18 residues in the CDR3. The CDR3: CASSPGLAGGSSYNEQFF. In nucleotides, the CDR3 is TGCGCCAGCAGCCCGGGACTAGCGGGGGGGAGCTCCTACAATGAGCAGTTCTTC.

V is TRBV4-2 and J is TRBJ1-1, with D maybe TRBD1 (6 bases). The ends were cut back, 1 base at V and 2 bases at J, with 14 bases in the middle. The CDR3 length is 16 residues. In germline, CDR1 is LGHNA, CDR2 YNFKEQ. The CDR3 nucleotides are TGTGCCAGCAGCCAAGTGGGGGGAGGGACAAACACTGAAGCTTTCTTT. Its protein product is CASSQVGGGTNTEAFF.